The 28 T cell receptor beta chains in this list originate from one sample, sequenced in a study of graft-versus-host responses after intestinal transplantation. Assay used: immunoSEQ multiplex PCR; TCRdb lists only in-frame clones, some missing. This table has over 75,000 clones, about nine tenths appearing once. These receptors' targets are unknown. The specimen comprised unstimulated CD8+ T cells sorted from spleen or lymph node cells, sampled before transplant. These receptors originate from a human donor who was the organ donor for an intestinal transplant.

The chain combines TRBV11-2 with TRBJ1-3; weak D call: TRBD1 (5 bases). The CDR3 runs 17 residues. Germline V lookup: CDR1 SGHAT, CDR2 FQNNGV. V dropped 7 bases and J dropped 0 bases, with 19 bases sitting between them. The CDR3 DNA reads TGTGCCAGCACCCTCCTGTCGGGGGTCAGCTCTGGAAACACCATATATTTT. This sequence encodes CASTLLSGVSSGNTIYF.

The chain carries TRBV28 and TRBJ2-7, with TRBD1 identical over 11 bases. The CDR3 loop spans 15 amino acids. Germline lookup yields CDR1 MDHEN and CDR2 SYDVKM. V lost 5 bases to trimming and J lost 0 bases; unmatched junction nucleotides: 3. CDR3 sequence: CASSGTGGSSYEQYF. CDR3 bases: TGTGCCAGCAGTGGGACAGGGGGTAGCTCCTACGAGCAGTACTTC.

The V and J genes are TRBV11-2 and TRBJ2-3; no firm D call. The CDR3 covers 11 residues. Germline V CDR1 and CDR2: SGHAT, FQNNGV. V was cut by 8 bases and J by 0 bases, with 3 bases left in between. The CDR3 sequence is CASLSTDTQYF. CDR3 nucleotides: TGTGCCAGCCTTAGCACAGATACGCAGTATTTT.

This clone was recorded once. This chain connects TRBV4-1 to TRBJ2-7; 8 nucleotides agree with TRBD1. The CDR3 is 14 residues long. Unmatched junction bases numbered 2, after V lost 3 bases and J lost 1 base. Germline lookup yields CDR1 MGHRA and CDR2 YSYEKL. CDR3 loop: CASSHRGLSYEQYF. The CDR3 DNA sequence: TGCGCCAGCAGCCACAGGGGGCTTTCCTACGAGCAGTACTTC.

The chain employs TRBV5-1 and TRBJ2-1; unclear D gene. The CDR3 consists of 13 residues. The germline CDR1 and CDR2 sequences are SGHRS and YFSETQ. V was cut by 3 bases and J by 3 bases, with 7 bases left in between. CDR3 in DNA: TGCGCCAGCAGCTCTCCGAACTACAATGAGCAGTTCTTC. It yields the protein CASSSPNYNEQFF.

The rearrangement links TRBV6-5 to TRBJ2-7; 7 nucleotides match TRBD2. The CDR3 extends over 12 amino acids. J gave up 7 bases and V 6 bases, and 6 bases lay outside the gene matches. Looked up from germline, CDR1 is MNHEY and CDR2 is SVGAGI. CDR3 bases: TGTGCCAGCAGCCTACTAGCGAGTGAGCAGTACTTC. Translation gives CASSLLASEQYF.

The V gene is TRBV15, the J gene TRBJ1-4; D is unclear. Per the germline V gene, CDR1 is LNHNV and CDR2 is YYDKDF (reference sequence). V was pared by 0 bases and J by 3 bases, with 5 bases between. The CDR3 has 14 residues. The CDR3: CATSREWANEKLFF. The CDR3 coding sequence is TGTGCCACCAGCAGAGAGTGGGCTAATGAAAAACTGTTTTTT.

The chain carries TRBV25-1 and TRBJ1-1; D may be TRBD1 (5 bases). This CDR3 has 11 residues. CDR1 and CDR2 from the germline V gene are MGHDK and SYGVNS. Trimming took off 5 bases at V and 6 bases at J, with 7 bases between the two ends. CDR3 sequence: CASSWGSEAFF. The CDR3 bases are TGTGCCAGCAGTTGGGGCTCTGAAGCTTTCTTT.

A note on this clone: The same CDR3 arises from other DNA sequences in this sample as well. The V call is TRBV11-2, the J call TRBJ2-7, with TRBD1 matching over 7 bases. With V trimmed by 6 bases and J by 4 bases, 6 bases remained unmatched. Germline CDR1 is SGHAT and CDR2 is FQNNGV. The CDR3 has 13 residues. The CDR3 here is CASSFGTEYEQYF. The CDR3 DNA is TGTGCCAGCAGTTTCGGGACAGAGTACGAGCAGTACTTC.

V usage is TRBV27 and J usage is TRBJ2-2; 7 bases align to TRBD2. The V and J ends lost 3 bases and 6 bases, in that order; junction bases with no gene match: 4. The CDR3 extends over 14 amino acids. The germline V gene encodes CDR1 MNHEY and CDR2 SMNVEV (reference sequence). CDR3 DNA sequence: TGTGCCAGCAGTTTCGGGGGGAAGGCCGGGGAGCTGTTTTTT. Translating gives CASSFGGKAGELFF.

This chain joins TRBV11-2 and TRBJ2-7; 12 bases are shared with TRBD2. This CDR3 is 18 amino acids long. The J segment lost 3 bases and the V segment lost 5 bases, leaving 14 bases of the junction unmatched. The germline V gene has CDR1 SGHAT and CDR2 FQNNGV. In DNA, the CDR3 is TGTGCCAGCAGCACAGGGCGGGAACTAGCGGGGGGAGTCTACGAGCAGTACTTC. This encodes CASSTGRELAGGVYEQYF.

The V call is TRBV29-1, the J call TRBJ1-1, with a possible D match to TRBD1 (6 bases). Trimming removed 6 bases at V and 10 bases at J, with 18 bases between. The germline CDR1 and CDR2 sequences are SQVTM and ANQGSEA. CDR3 length: 12 residues. The CDR3 spells CSVGGGRKGAFF. CDR3 bases: TGCAGCGTGGGGGGGGGCCGGAAGGGAGCTTTCTTT.

The chain couples TRBV10-3 to TRBJ1-1; 7 nucleotides match TRBD1. Germline V CDR1 and CDR2: ENHRY, SYGVKD. V lost 9 bases, J lost 0 bases, and 4 bases stayed unmatched. The CDR3 totals 13 residues. The CDR3 region is CAIRDSLNTEAFF. CDR3 nucleotides: TGTGCCATACGGGACAGCTTGAACACTGAAGCTTTCTTT.

In regard to this clone: It is unclear where the CDR3 begins or ends on the DNA, so no DNA is shown, and the CDR3 is as TCRdb lists it. The rearrangement links TRBV6-4 to TRBJ2-7; the D call in the table, TRBD2, was not verified against the DNA. CDR1 is MRHNA, CDR2 SNTAGT, per germline. The CDR3 length is 16 residues, termini included. This CDR3 is CASSSSTSGGVDEQYF.

V and J are TRBV29-1 and TRBJ1-1; D remains ambiguous. Germline V CDR1 and CDR2: SQVTM, ANQGSEA. The CDR3 is 10 residues long. Between the trimmed V and J ends, which lost 5 bases and 4 bases, there was a span of 5 bases. In DNA form, the CDR3 reads TGCAGCGTTTCGCGCACTGAAGCTTTCTTT. Translating it yields CSVSRTEAFF.

The rearrangement uses TRBV6-1 and TRBJ2-3; the match to TRBD2 covers 7 bases. From germline, CDR1 is MNHNS and CDR2 SASEGT. V gave up 3 bases and J gave up 6 bases; unmatched junction bases: 12. The CDR3 totals 16 residues. The CDR3 bases are TGTGCCAGCAGTGATGATGGGTTTTGGGGAGGGGATACGCAGTATTTT. It is translated as CASSDDGFWGGDTQYF.

The CDR3 reads CASSVTGSGANVLTF. DNA of the CDR3: TGTGCCAGCAGTGTCACGGGCTCTGGGGCCAACGTCCTGACTTTC. The V and J genes are TRBV27 and TRBJ2-6, with no clear D. Per the germline V gene, CDR1 is MNHEY and CDR2 is SMNVEV (reference sequence). The ends were cut back, 5 bases at V and 0 bases at J, with 8 bases in the middle. The CDR3 has 15 amino acids.

The CDR3 region is CASSQEASGVYEQYF. The CDR3 region has the DNA TGTGCCAGCAGCCAAGAGGCGTCGGGGGTTTACGAGCAGTACTTC. The chain employs TRBV4-2 and TRBJ2-7; TRBD2 is a possible D gene (6 bases). Deletions cut 0 bases from V and 4 bases from J, with 13 bases between. The V gene's germline CDR1 is LGHNA and CDR2 YNFKEQ. This CDR3 has 15 residues.

The genes are TRBV4-2 and TRBJ2-7, with TRBD2 identical over 8 bases. With V trimmed by 2 bases and J by 5 bases, 8 bases remained unmatched. The CDR3 runs to 15 residues. Germline CDR1 and CDR2: LGHNA and YNFKEQ. As DNA, the CDR3 is TGTGCCAGCAGCCAACGTCGCGGGGGGTTCGACGAGCAGTACTTC. Residues: CASSQRRGGFDEQYF.

The chain is built from TRBV9 and TRBJ2-2; D is perhaps TRBD1 (5 bases). The CDR3 contains 15 residues. Germline V gene lookup returns CDR1 SGDLS and CDR2 YYNGEE. V was cut by 4 bases and J by 7 bases, with 17 bases left in between. The CDR3 nucleotides are TGTGCCAGCAGCTCAGGAAAAGGGGCGATCGGGGAGCTGTTTTTT. As protein: CASSSGKGAIGELFF.

This chain links TRBV27 with TRBJ2-5, with TRBD1 matching 7 bases. The better agreement between TRBJ2-7 and the DNA end casts doubt on the J call. CDR1 is MNHEY and CDR2 is SMNVEV in the germline V gene (reference sequence). The CDR3 consists of 14 residues. CDR3 residues: CASSLTGVTYEQYF. The CDR3 nucleotides are TGTGCCAGCAGTTTAACAGGGGTGACCTACGAGCAGTACTTC.

This clone was seen once. This chain joins TRBV4-1 and TRBJ1-1; no firm D call. CDR3 size: 13 residues. Germline values: CDR1 MGHRA, CDR2 YSYEKL. V was clipped by 2 bases and J by 0 bases, with 4 bases between them. CDR3 sequence: CASSQIVNTEAFF. As DNA, the CDR3 is TGCGCCAGCAGCCAAATCGTGAACACTGAAGCTTTCTTT.

The V and J genes are TRBV30 and TRBJ2-7; the match to TRBD1 covers 8 bases. The CDR3 contains 14 residues. Germline trimming cut 3 bases from V and 3 bases from J; bases unmatched to any gene: 7. CDR1 is GTSNPN and CDR2 is SVGIG in the germline V gene (reference sequence). The CDR3 reads CAWSAGQGGYEQYF. The CDR3 nucleotides read TGTGCCTGGAGCGCCGGACAGGGAGGCTACGAGCAGTACTTC.

CDR3 sequence reads: CASSLIRQEDTDTQYF. As DNA, the CDR3 is TGTGCCAGCAGCCTAATAAGACAGGAGGACACAGATACGCAGTATTTT. The rearrangement uses TRBV5-5 and TRBJ2-3; a weak D match, TRBD1 (6 bases). The CDR3 consists of 16 residues. Germline V gene lookup returns CDR1 SGHKS and CDR2 YYEKEE (reference sequence). V gave up 4 bases and J gave up 2 bases, with 17 bases separating them. Complete variable domain (other parts from reference TRBV5-5 and TRBJ2-3): DAGVTQSPTHLIKTRGQQVTLRCSPISGHKSVSWYQQVLGQGPQFIFQYYEKEERGRGNFPDRFSARQFPNYSSELNVNALLLGDSALYLCASSLIRQEDTDTQYFGPGTRLTVL.

The rearrangement links TRBV27 to TRBJ1-5; no reliable D call. CDR3 length: 14 residues. Germline V gene data show CDR1 as MNHEY and CDR2 as SMNVEV (reference sequence). With 1 base removed from V and 1 base from J, the gap between germline ends came to 5 bases. The CDR3 region is CASSLYGSNQPQHF. CDR3 coding DNA: TGTGCCAGCAGTTTATATGGGAGCAATCAGCCCCAGCATTTT.

This clone occurred a few times. The genes are TRBV5-4 and TRBJ1-2; D gene uncertain. The V end was cut by 1 base, the J end by 6 bases, with 16 bases between. Germline V gene data show CDR1 as SGHNT and CDR2 as YYREEE (reference sequence). The CDR3 runs to 15 residues. This CDR3 is CASSLYVTVGNGYTF. The CDR3 DNA follows: TGTGCCAGCAGCTTGTACGTCACGGTGGGGAATGGCTACACCTTC.

This chain connects TRBV5-1 to TRBJ1-1; D remains unclear. The CDR3 is 13 amino acids. The germline V gene encodes CDR1 SGHRS and CDR2 YFSETQ. Trimming took off 1 base at V and 5 bases at J, with 9 bases between the two ends. CDR3 DNA: TGCGCCAGCAGCTTGTGGGCCGGGACTGAAGCTTTCTTT. Its translation: CASSLWAGTEAFF.

V gene TRBV4-1 combines with J gene TRBJ2-7; the match to TRBD1 covers 7 bases. Germline assignment: CDR1 MGHRA and CDR2 YSYEKL. This CDR3 has 14 residues. V shed 1 base, J shed 2 bases, and the junction held 2 bases outside the gene matches. The CDR3 region has the DNA TGCGCCAGCAGCCAAGCCACAGGGGCCTACGAGCAGTACTTC. It translates to CASSQATGAYEQYF.